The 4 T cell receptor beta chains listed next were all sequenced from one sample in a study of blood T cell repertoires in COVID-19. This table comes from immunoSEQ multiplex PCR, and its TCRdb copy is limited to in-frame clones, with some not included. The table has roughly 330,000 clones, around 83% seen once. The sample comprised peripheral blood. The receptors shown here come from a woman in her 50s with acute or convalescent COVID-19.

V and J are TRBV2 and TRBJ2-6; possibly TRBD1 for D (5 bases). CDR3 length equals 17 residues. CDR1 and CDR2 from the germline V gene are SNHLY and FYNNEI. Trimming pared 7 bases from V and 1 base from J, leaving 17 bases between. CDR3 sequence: CASTPFLGLSGANVLTF. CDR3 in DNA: TGTGCCAGCACCCCATTTTTGGGGCTATCTGGGGCCAACGTCCTGACTTTC.

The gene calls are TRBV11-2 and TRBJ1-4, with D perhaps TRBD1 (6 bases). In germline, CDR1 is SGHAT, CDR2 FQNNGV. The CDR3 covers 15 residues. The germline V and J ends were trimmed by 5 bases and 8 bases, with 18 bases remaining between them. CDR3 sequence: CASSPMGAGLEKLFF. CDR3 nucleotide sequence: TGTGCCAGCAGCCCGATGGGGGCAGGGTTAGAAAAACTGTTTTTT.

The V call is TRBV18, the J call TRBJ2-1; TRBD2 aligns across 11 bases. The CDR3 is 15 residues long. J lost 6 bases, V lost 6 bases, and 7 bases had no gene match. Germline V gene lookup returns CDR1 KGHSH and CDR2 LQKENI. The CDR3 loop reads CASSLSGGAFNEQFF. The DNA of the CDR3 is TGTGCCAGCTCCCTTAGCGGGGGGGCCTTCAATGAGCAGTTCTTC.

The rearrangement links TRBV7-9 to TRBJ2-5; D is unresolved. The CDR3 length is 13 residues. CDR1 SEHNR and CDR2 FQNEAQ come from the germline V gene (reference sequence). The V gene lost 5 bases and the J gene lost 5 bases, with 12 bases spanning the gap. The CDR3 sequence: CASSTPVRETQYF. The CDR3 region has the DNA TGTGCCAGCAGCACTCCCGTCCGGGAGACCCAGTACTTC.